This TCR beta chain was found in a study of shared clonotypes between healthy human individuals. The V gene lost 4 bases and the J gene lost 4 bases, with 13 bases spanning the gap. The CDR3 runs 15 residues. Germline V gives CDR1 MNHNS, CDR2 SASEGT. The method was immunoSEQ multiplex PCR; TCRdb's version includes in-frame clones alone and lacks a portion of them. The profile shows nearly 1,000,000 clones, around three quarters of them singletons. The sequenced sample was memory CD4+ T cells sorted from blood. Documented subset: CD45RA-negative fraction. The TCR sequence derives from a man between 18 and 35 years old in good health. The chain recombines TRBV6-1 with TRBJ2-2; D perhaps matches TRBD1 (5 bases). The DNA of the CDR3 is TGTGCCAGCAGTGTAGGTGGGGCCGGCACCGGGGAGCTGTTTTTT. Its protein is CASSVGGAGTGELFF.